This T cell receptor beta chain emerged from a study of long-term antiretroviral therapy in people with HIV. Findings and limits, study-wide: Information on adherence to ART, viral resistance or therapy changes was unavailable.

Each participant with HIV received care in the United States. CDR3 length equals 14 residues. Germline V CDR1 and CDR2: SEHNR, FQNEAQ (reference sequence). V lost 8 bases and J lost 1; bases outside the gene matches: 5. It was version v3.0 of the immunoSEQ assay that was run at survey level. Clones were read by immunoSEQ multiplex PCR, and TCRdb kept only the in-frame ones, dropping some. The sample includes some 22,000 clones, around 80% of them seen just once. Of note for this clone: Antigen specificity is unknown.

This chain uses TRBV7-9 with TRBJ2-7, with 10 positions matching TRBD1. This specimen was unsorted PBMCs, taken 4.1 years after starting antiretroviral therapy. This TCR came from a woman between 40 and 50 years old with HIV. Here the CDR3 reads CASEGQGVSYEQYF. Here the CDR3 DNA reads TGTGCCAGCGAAGGACAGGGGGTGTCCTACGAGCAGTACTTC.